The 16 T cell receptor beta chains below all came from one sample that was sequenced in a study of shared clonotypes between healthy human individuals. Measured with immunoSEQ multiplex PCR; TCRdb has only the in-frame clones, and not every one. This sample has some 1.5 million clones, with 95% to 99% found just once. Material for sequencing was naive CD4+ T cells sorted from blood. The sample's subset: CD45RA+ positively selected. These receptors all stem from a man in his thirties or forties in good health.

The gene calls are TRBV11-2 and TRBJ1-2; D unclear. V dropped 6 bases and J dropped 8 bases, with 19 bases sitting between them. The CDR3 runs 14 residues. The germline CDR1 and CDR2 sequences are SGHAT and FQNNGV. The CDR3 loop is CASRPSGNYGGYTF. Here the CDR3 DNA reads TGTGCCAGCAGACCGTCCGGGAACTATGGAGGCTACACCTTC.

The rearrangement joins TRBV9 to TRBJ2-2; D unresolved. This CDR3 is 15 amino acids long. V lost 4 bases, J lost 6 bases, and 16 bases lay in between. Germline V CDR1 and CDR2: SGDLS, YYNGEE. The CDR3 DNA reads TGTGCCAGCAGCCCCTCTGGTCCTGTACCCGGGGAGCTGTTTTTT. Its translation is CASSPSGPVPGELFF. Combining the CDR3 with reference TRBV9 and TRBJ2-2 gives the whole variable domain DSGVTQTPKHLITATGQRVTLRCSPRSGDLSVYWYQQSLDQGLQFLIQYYNGEERAKGNILERFSAQQFPDLHSELNLSSLELGDSALYFCASSPSGPVPGELFFGEGSRLTVL.

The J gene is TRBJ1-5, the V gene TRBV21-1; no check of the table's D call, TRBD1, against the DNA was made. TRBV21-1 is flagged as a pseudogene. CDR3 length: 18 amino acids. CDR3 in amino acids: CARQRYRGRRGRNQPQHF. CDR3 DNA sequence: TGTGCCAGACAAAGATACAGGGGGCGGAGGGGTCGAAATCAGCCCCAGCATTTT.

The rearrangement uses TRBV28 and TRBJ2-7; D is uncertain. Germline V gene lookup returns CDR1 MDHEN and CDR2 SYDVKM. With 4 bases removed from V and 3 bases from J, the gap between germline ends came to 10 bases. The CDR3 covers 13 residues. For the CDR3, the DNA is TGTGCCAGCAGTTCCTCGCCCCTCTACGAGCAGTACTTC. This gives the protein CASSSSPLYEQYF.

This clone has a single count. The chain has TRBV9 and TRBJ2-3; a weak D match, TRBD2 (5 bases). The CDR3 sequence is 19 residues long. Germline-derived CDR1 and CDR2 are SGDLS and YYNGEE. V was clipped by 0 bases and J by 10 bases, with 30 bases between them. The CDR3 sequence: CASSVGRRGVEDGVEAQYF. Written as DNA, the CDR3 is TGTGCCAGCAGCGTAGGGAGGCGAGGAGTCGAAGATGGCGTTGAGGCGCAGTATTTT. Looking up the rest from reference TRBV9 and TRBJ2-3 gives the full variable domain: DSGVTQTPKHLITATGQRVTLRCSPRSGDLSVYWYQQSLDQGLQFLIQYYNGEERAKGNILERFSAQQFPDLHSELNLSSLELGDSALYFCASSVGRRGVEDGVEAQYFGPGTRLTVL.

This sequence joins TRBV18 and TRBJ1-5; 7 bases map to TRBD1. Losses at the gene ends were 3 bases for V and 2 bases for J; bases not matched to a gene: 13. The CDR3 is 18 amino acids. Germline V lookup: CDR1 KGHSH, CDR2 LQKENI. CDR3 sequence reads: CASSPPGQVMGGNQPQHF. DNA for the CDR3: TGTGCCAGCTCACCCCCCGGACAGGTTATGGGGGGCAATCAGCCCCAGCATTTT.

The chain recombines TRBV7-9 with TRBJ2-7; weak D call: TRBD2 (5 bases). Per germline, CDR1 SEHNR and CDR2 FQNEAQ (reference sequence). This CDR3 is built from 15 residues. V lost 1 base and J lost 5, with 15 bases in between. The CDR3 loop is CASSLGGGEKHEQYF. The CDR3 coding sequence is TGTGCCAGCAGCTTAGGTGGTGGGGAGAAACACGAGCAGTACTTC.

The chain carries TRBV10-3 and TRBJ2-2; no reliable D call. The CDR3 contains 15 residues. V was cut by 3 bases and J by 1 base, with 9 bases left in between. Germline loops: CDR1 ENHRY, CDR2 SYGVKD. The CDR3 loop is CAISEKSVNTGELFF. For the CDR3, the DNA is TGTGCCATCAGTGAAAAAAGCGTGAACACCGGGGAGCTGTTTTTT.

The CDR3 protein is CASGLGRTKGNEQFF. The CDR3 bases are TGTGCTAGTGGTTTGGGCCGGACTAAGGGCAATGAGCAGTTCTTC. This rearrangement joins TRBV12-5 to TRBJ2-1, with D tentatively TRBD2 (6 bases). Germline V gene lookup returns CDR1 LGHNT and CDR2 FRNRAP. The V and J ends lost 1 base and 6 bases respectively, with 13 bases between them. The CDR3 consists of 15 residues. The entire variable domain, with the rest obtained from reference TRBV12-5 and TRBJ2-1, is as follows: DARVTQTPRHKVTEMGQEVTMRCQPILGHNTVFWYRQTMMQGLELLAYFRNRAPLDDSGMPKDRFSAEMPDATLATLKIQPSEPRDSAVYFCASGLGRTKGNEQFFGPGTRLTVL.

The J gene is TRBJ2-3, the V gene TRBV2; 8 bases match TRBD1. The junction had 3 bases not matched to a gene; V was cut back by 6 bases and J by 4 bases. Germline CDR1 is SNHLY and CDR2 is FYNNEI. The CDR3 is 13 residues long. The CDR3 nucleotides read TGTGCCAGCAGGACAGGGGTGGCAGATACGCAGTATTTT. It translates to CASRTGVADTQYF.

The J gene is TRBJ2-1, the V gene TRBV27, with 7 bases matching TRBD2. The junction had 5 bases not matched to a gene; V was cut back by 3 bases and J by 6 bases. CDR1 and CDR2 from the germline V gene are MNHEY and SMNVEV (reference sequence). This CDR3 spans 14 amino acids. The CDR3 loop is CASSFAASGNEQFF. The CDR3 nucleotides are TGTGCCAGCAGTTTTGCGGCTAGCGGCAATGAGCAGTTCTTC.

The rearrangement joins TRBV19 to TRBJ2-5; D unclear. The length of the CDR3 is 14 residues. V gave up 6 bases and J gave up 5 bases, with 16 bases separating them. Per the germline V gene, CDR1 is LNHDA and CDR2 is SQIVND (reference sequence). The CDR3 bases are TGTGCCAGTAGCCAACGCGGCCAACCGGAGACCCAGTACTTC. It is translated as CASSQRGQPETQYF.

CDR3 protein: CASSLAGFTEAFF. CDR3 sequence (DNA): TGTGCCAGCAGTTTAGCGGGATTCACTGAAGCTTTCTTT. The chain is built from TRBV28 and TRBJ1-1; no reliable D call. From germline, CDR1 is MDHEN and CDR2 SYDVKM. The V and J ends lost 2 bases and 4 bases respectively, with 8 bases between them. This CDR3 spans 13 amino acids.

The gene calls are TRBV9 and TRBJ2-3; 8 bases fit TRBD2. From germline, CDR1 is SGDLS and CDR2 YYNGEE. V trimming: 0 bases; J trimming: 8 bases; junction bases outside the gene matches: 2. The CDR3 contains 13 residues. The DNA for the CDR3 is TGTGCCAGCAGCGTAGCGGGAGGGGGTACGCAGTATTTT. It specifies CASSVAGGGTQYF.

This CDR3 is CASSPKLAVQYEQYF. The DNA for the CDR3 is TGTGCCAGCAGCCCAAAACTAGCCGTCCAGTACGAGCAGTACTTC. This chain links TRBV11-2 with TRBJ2-7; D possibly corresponds to TRBD2 (6 bases). Germline V lookup: CDR1 SGHAT, CDR2 FQNNGV. V gave up 5 bases and J gave up 4 bases, with 18 bases separating them. This CDR3 has 15 amino acids.

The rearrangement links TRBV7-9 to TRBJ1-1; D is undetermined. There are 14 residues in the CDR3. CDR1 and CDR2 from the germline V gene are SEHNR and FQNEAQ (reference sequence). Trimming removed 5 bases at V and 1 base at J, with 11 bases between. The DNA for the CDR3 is TGTGCCAGCAGCCCCCTGTCGGGGAACACTGAAGCTTTCTTT. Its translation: CASSPLSGNTEAFF.